A selection of T cell receptor beta chains follows, all from one sample in a study of identical twins. Using its own MiXCR run on the 5' RACE reads, TCRdb lists one record per CDR3 protein. Found here are under 250,000 distinct CDR3 sequences, 6% to 8% of them singletons; the top ten hold roughly 5%. The data also belong to a second study, concerning yellow fever vaccine responses in identical twins.

The source material was CD8+ T cells sorted from blood. These receptors originate from a woman between 18 and 29 years old in good health. Both conserved end residues are part of each CDR3. The order of the fields is J gene, V gene, D gene, clone size, CDR3 protein, CDR3 DNA. The D gene is left open where the match is weak. Clone size, where shown, is once, few, many, or a class for clones that have expanded.

TRBJ2-5	TRBV7-9	NA	few	CASSLGPFYQETQYF	TGTGCCAGCAGCCTTGGGCCCTTCTACCAAGAGACCCAGTACTTC
TRBJ2-6	TRBV4-1	NA	many	CASSQEDGTYSGANVLTF	TGCGCCAGCAGCCAAGAAGACGGCACCTACTCTGGGGCCAACGTCCTGACTTTC
TRBJ2-2	TRBV11-2	NA	NA	CASSLVVGLTTGELFF	TGTGCCAGCAGCTTAGTGGTGGGGTTGACCACCGGGGAGCTGTTTTTT
TRBJ2-7	TRBV28	NA	many	CASSLGTRYGVSYEQYF	TGTGCCAGCAGTTTAGGGACCCGGTATGGGGTTTCCTACGAGCAGTACTTC
TRBJ1-5	TRBV28	NA	many	CASRRAYSNQPQHF	TGTGCCAGCAGAAGAGCTTATAGCAATCAGCCCCAGCATTTT
TRBJ2-7	TRBV21-1	NA	many	CASSKDRASYEQYF	TGTGCCAGCAGCAAAGACAGGGCGAGCTACGAGCAGTACTTC
TRBJ2-1	TRBV7-9	NA	NA	CASSPPLGVYDNEQFF	TGTGCCAGCAGCCCTCCCCTAGGAGTATACGACAATGAGCAGTTCTTC
TRBJ1-4	TRBV18	NA	NA	CASCSTSGPTNEKLFF	TGTGCCAGTTGCTCTACCTCGGGGCCAACTAATGAAAAACTGTTTTTT
TRBJ2-1	TRBV19	TRBD2	NA	CASTGGGNYNEQFF	TGTGCCAGTACGGGCGGGGGGAACTACAATGAGCAGTTCTTC
TRBJ2-2	TRBV2	TRBD2	few	CATNSGGYTGELFF	TGTGCCACCAATAGCGGGGGGTACACCGGGGAGCTGTTTTTT
TRBJ2-3	TRBV7-8	NA	NA	CASSLPVWGEGDTQYF	TGTGCCAGCAGCCTACCCGTGTGGGGGGAAGGAGATACGCAGTATTTT
TRBJ2-1	TRBV10-3	NA	few	CAIWPPRSSYNEQFF	TGTGCCATCTGGCCACCCAGGAGCTCCTACAATGAGCAGTTCTTC
TRBJ2-1	TRBV5-5	TRBD2	NA	CASSPRDYCEQFF	TGTGCCAGCAGCCCTCGGGACTACTGCGAGCAGTTCTTC
TRBJ2-1	TRBV9	NA	NA	CASSVGQTPWGEFF	TGTGCCAGCAGCGTAGGCCAGACCCCCTGGGGGGAGTTCTTC
TRBJ2-6	TRBV7-6	NA	many	CASSLAVRNSGANVLTF	TGTGCCAGCAGCCTAGCAGTCCGAAACTCTGGGGCCAACGTCCTGACTTTC
TRBJ2-3	TRBV3-1	TRBD2	many	CASRDTLSGDTQYF	TGTGCCAGCAGAGACACGCTTAGCGGGGATACGCAGTATTTT
TRBJ2-2	TRBV10-1	NA	few	CASLVLLANTGELFF	TGCGCCAGCCTCGTGTTACTAGCGAACACCGGGGAGCTGTTTTTT
TRBJ2-3	TRBV6-4	TRBD1	many	CASSDGQGEADTQYF	TGTGCCAGCAGTGACGGACAGGGGGAGGCAGATACGCAGTATTTT
TRBJ2-2	TRBV7-8	NA	many	CASSPDRSRTGELFF	TGTGCCAGCAGCCCCGACAGGTCGCGGACCGGGGAGCTGTTTTTT
TRBJ2-1	TRBV7-8	TRBD2	few	CASNRLAGASSSYNEQFF	TGTGCCAGCAACAGACTAGCGGGGGCGTCGAGCTCCTACAATGAGCAGTTCTTC
TRBJ2-5	TRBV11-2	NA	few	CASSLVRGAQETQYF	TGTGCCAGCAGCTTAGTACGGGGGGCCCAAGAGACCCAGTACTTC
TRBJ2-7	TRBV4-1	NA	few	CASSQGTPPQTYEQYF	TGCGCCAGCAGCCAGGGGACTCCACCCCAAACCTACGAGCAGTACTTC
TRBJ2-3	TRBV29-1	NA	many	CSVEGGSTDTQYF	TGCAGCGTTGAAGGCGGGTCTACAGATACGCAGTATTTT
TRBJ2-7	TRBV4-1	NA	many	CASSREDPDEQYF	TGCGCCAGCAGCCGGGAAGATCCCGACGAGCAGTACTTC
TRBJ1-5	TRBV20-1	NA	NA	CSARLGEGGGNQPQHF	TGCAGTGCTAGATTAGGGGAGGGTGGAGGCAATCAGCCCCAGCATTTT
TRBJ2-3	TRBV3-2	NA	few	CASSQAGDDTQYF	TGTGCCAGCAGCCAAGCCGGAGATGATACGCAGTATTTT
TRBJ2-2	TRBV3-1	NA	many	CASSHLVAGDTGELFF	TGTGCCAGCAGCCATCTCGTAGCAGGGGACACCGGGGAGCTGTTTTTT
TRBJ2-7	TRBV20-1	TRBD2	NA	CSARGRGLAGLSYEQYF	TGCAGTGCTAGAGGGAGGGGGCTAGCGGGACTTTCCTACGAGCAGTACTTC
TRBJ1-2	TRBV4-1	NA	many	CASSRVYRNGYGYTF	TGCGCCAGCAGCCGCGTATATAGGAACGGCTATGGCTACACCTTC
TRBJ2-3	TRBV28	TRBD2	few	CASNSWASGSNTQYF	TGTGCCAGCAACTCTTGGGCTAGCGGGAGTAATACGCAGTATTTT
TRBJ2-5	TRBV7-8	TRBD2	NA	CASSVLAGGEETQYF	TGTGCCAGCAGCGTACTAGCGGGGGGTGAAGAGACCCAGTACTTC
TRBJ1-5	TRBV6-1	NA	many	CASSVVGGGEQPQHF	TGTGCCAGCAGTGTCGTGGGCGGTGGAGAGCAGCCCCAGCATTTT
TRBJ1-4	TRBV12-3/TRBV12-4	NA	few	CASSPTGNGKLFF	TGTGCCAGCAGTCCTACAGGGAACGGAAAACTGTTTTTT
TRBJ2-7	TRBV13	TRBD2	NA	CASSLQREYPYEQYF	TGTGCCAGCAGCCTCCAGCGGGAGTACCCCTACGAGCAGTACTTC
TRBJ1-6	TRBV4-1	NA	many	CASSQGRLGQSPLHF	TGCGCCAGCAGCCAAGGTCGTCTTGGGCAATCACCCCTCCACTTT
TRBJ2-1	TRBV12-3/TRBV12-4	NA	many	CASSFTTAYNEQFF	TGTGCCAGCAGTTTTACCACCGCGTACAATGAGCAGTTCTTC
TRBJ1-5	TRBV28	NA	many	CASNIGSWGNQPQHF	TGTGCCAGCAACATAGGGTCGTGGGGCAATCAGCCCCAGCATTTT